This note documents a single TCR beta chain sequence. Antigen unknown. These data originate in a study of T cell responses to AZD1222 COVID-19 vaccine. Produced via immunoSEQ multiplex PCR; TCRdb's table is partial and in-frame only. The sample records roughly 120,000 clones, about 88% being singletons. Germline CDR1 and CDR2: SGHVS and FNYEAQ. The CDR3 totals 16 residues. V trimming: 2 bases; J trimming: 4 bases; junction bases outside the gene matches: 7. Overall study findings and caveats: A reported finding is that nearly half of spike-specific TCRs target unmutated variant regions. No day 14 peak samples; only post-peak repertoires were characterized. Baseline testing showed seropositivity in only five or six AZD1222 recipients.

The chain joins TRBV7-6 to TRBJ1-1, with 10 bases lining up with TRBD1. The clonotype comes from an adult in good health. Sequenced here: peripheral blood, sampled on day 0 of AZD1222 vaccination. The CDR3 loop reads CASSLSPGTGVTEAFF. For the CDR3, the DNA is TGTGCCAGCAGCTTAAGTCCAGGGACAGGGGTCACTGAAGCTTTCTTT.